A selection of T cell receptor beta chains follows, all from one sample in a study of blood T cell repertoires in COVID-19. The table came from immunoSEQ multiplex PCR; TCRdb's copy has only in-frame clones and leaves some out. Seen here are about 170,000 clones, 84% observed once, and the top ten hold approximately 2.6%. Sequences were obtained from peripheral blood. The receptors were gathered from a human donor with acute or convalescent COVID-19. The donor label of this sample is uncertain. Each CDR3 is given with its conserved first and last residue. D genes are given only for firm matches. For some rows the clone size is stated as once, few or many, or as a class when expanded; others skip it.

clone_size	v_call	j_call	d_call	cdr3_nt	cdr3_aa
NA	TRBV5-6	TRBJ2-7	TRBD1	TGTGCCAGCAGCCCCGAAGGGACAGGGGTCTACGAGCAGTACTTC	CASSPEGTGVYEQYF
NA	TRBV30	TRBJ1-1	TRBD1	TGTGCCTGGATTAGGGGGCAGGGCTACACTGAAGCTTTCTTT	CAWIRGQGYTEAFF
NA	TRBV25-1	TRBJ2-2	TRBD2	TGTGCCAGCAGTCAGAGCGGGGGGGCCTGGGCTTCCACCGGGGAGCTGTTTTTT	CASSQSGGAWASTGELFF
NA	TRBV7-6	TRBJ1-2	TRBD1	TGTGCCAGCAACCCAGGGGGGAACTATGGCTACACCTTC	CASNPGGNYGYTF
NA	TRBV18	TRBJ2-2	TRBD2	TGTGCCAGCTCACCACTCTATGGACTAGCGGGAGAGGAGCTGTTTTTT	CASSPLYGLAGEELFF
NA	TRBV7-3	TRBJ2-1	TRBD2	TGTGCCAGCAGCTGGACTAGCGGGGTCTACAATGAGCAGTTCTTC	CASSWTSGVYNEQFF
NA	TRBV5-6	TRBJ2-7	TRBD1	TGTGCCAGCAGAGCCGGGACAGCCAGATACGAGCAGTACTTC	CASRAGTARYEQYF
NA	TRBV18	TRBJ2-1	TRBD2	TGTGCCAGCTCACCACCGGTAGCGGGAGGGCCTAATGAGCAGTTCTTC	CASSPPVAGGPNEQFF
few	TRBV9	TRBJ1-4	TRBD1	TGTGCCAGCAGCGTAGGGACAGGGGCGGATGAAAAACTGTTTTTT	CASSVGTGADEKLFF
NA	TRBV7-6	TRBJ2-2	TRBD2	TGTGCCAGCAGCTTCATTACTAGCGGGGGTGCAAACACCGGGGAGCTGTTTTTT	CASSFITSGGANTGELFF